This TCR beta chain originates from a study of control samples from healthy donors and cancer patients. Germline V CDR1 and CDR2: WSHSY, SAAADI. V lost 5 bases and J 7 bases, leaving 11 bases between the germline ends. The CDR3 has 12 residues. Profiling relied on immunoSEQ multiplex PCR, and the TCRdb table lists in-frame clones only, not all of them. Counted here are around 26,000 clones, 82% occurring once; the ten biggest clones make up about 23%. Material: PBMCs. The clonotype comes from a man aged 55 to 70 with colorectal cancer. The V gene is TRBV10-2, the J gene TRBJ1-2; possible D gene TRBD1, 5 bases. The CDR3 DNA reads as TGCGCCAGCAGTACGACAGAGCGTGGCTACACCTTC. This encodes CASSTTERGYTF.